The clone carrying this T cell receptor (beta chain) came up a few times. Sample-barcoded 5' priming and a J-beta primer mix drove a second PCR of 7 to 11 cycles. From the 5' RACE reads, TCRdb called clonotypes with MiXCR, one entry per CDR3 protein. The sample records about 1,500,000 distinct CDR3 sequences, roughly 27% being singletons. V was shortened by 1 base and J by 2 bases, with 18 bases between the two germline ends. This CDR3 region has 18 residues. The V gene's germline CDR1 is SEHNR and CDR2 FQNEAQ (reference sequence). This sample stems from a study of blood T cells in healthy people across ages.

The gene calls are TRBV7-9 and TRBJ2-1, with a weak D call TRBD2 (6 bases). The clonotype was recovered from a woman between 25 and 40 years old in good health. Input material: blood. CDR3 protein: CASSLDHGGKSAYNEQFF. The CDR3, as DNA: TGTGCCAGCAGCTTAGACCATGGGGGGAAAAGTGCCTACAATGAGCAGTTCTTC. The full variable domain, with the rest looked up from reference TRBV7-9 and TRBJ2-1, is DTGVSQNPRHKITKRGQNVTFRCDPISEHNRLYWYRQTLGQGPEFLTYFQNEAQLEKSRLLSDRFSAERPKGSFSTLEIQRTEQGDSAMYLCASSLDHGGKSAYNEQFFGPGTRLTVL.